The clone carrying this T cell receptor (beta chain) turned up a few times. Antigen unknown. Only in-frame clones appear in the TCRdb table, and some are missing; sequencing was by immunoSEQ multiplex PCR. The table shows about 56,000 clones, with roughly 87% occurring only once. This record belongs to a study of a mutant IDH1 vaccine in newly diagnosed glioma. Study as a whole: Vaccine dosing followed radiotherapy by 4-6 weeks, or accompanied temozolomide cycles.

V gave up 0 bases and J gave up 0 bases, with 12 bases separating them. Germline V gene sequence: CDR1 LGHNA, CDR2 YSLEER. This CDR3 contains 17 residues. Time point specified: week 47, end of study. Topical imiquimod was applied with each vaccine dose, which held 300 ug of mutant IDH1 20-mer peptide. Patients were given eight vaccinations, scheduled in weeks 1, 3, 5, 7, 11, 15, 19 and 23. Donors' newly diagnosed IDH1-mutant WHO grade 3 or 4 astrocytomas lacked nuclear ATRX. The specimen comprised PBMCs, sampled from a glioma patient whose treatment included an IDH1 peptide vaccine. The sequence was obtained from a woman between 50 and 59 years old with glioma. The chain employs TRBV4-3 and TRBJ2-1; no definite D call. The CDR3 region has the DNA TGCGCCAGCAGCCAAGATCCTGCCGGAATCTCCTACAATGAGCAGTTCTTC. Translation gives CASSQDPAGISYNEQFF.